Shown below are 3 T cell receptor beta chains from a single sample sequenced in a study of graft-versus-host responses after intestinal transplantation. The assay was immunoSEQ multiplex PCR, and TCRdb's table has in-frame clones only and misses some. The sample lists roughly 56,000 clones, about 93% occurring once. The material was PBMCs, obtained about 120 days after intestinal transplantation. These receptors were obtained from a human patient who received an intestinal transplant, so some T cells may come from the graft donor.

CDR3 bases: TGTGCCAGCAGTCCTCGGGAGGAGCTTAACTATGGCTACACCTTC. Its protein is CASSPREELNYGYTF. The chain combines TRBV6-8 with TRBJ1-2; D uncertain. V was cut by 5 bases and J by 1 base, with 14 bases left in between. The CDR3 has 15 residues. In germline, CDR1 is MNHGY, CDR2 SAAAGT.

The chain has TRBV6-5 and TRBJ2-2; 11 bases match TRBD2. J was trimmed by 4 bases and V by 6 bases; bases with no gene match: 1. CDR3 length: 14 amino acids. From germline, CDR1 is MNHEY and CDR2 SVGAGI. The CDR3 loop is CASSGTSGTGELFF. In nucleotides, the CDR3 is TGTGCCAGCAGCGGGACTAGCGGCACCGGGGAGCTGTTTTTT.

The rearrangement links TRBV5-6 to TRBJ1-4, with unresolved D. The V end lost 5 bases, the J end lost 2 bases, and 16 bases lay between the germline ends. The CDR3 length is 16 residues. The V gene's germline CDR1 is SGHDT and CDR2 YYEEEE. Here the CDR3 DNA reads TGTGCCAGCAGGTTTGGGATCCTCGACACTAATGAAAAACTGTTTTTT. Residues: CASRFGILDTNEKLFF.